These 5 T cell receptor beta chains were all obtained from the same sample, sequenced in a study of blood T cell repertoires in COVID-19. TCRdb's copy holds only in-frame clones and misses some; the assay was immunoSEQ multiplex PCR. Counted here are 65,000 or so clones, roughly 87% occurring once; the ten biggest clones make up around 10%. The sample taken for sequencing was peripheral blood. Receptors were obtained from a human donor with acute or convalescent COVID-19. The donor label of this sample is uncertain.

The chain has TRBV7-9 and TRBJ2-1, with 7 bases lining up with TRBD2. This CDR3 is built from 14 residues. With V trimmed by 1 base and J by 7 bases, 4 bases remained unmatched. Germline CDR1 reads SEHNR; CDR2 reads FQNEAQ (reference sequence). The CDR3 coding sequence is TGTGCCAGCAGCTTAGTCGGGGGGTGGAATGAGCAGTTCTTC. Its translation is CASSLVGGWNEQFF.

This chain uses TRBV29-1 with TRBJ1-2; D is undetermined. Germline V CDR1 and CDR2: SQVTM, ANQGSEA. V lost 7 bases and J lost 1, with 16 bases in between. The CDR3 runs to 14 residues. CDR3 sequence: CSAIPYEVNYGYTF. CDR3 in DNA: TGCAGCGCTATCCCCTATGAGGTTAACTATGGCTACACCTTC.

This chain connects TRBV19 to TRBJ2-2, with D uncertain. There are 13 residues in the CDR3. The germline V gene has CDR1 LNHDA and CDR2 SQIVND (reference sequence). V lost 3 bases and J 3 bases, leaving 5 bases between the germline ends. The CDR3 coding sequence is TGTGCCAGTAGTATCGTGTACACCGGGGAGCTGTTTTTT. Its protein product is CASSIVYTGELFF.

V gene TRBV6-6 combines with J gene TRBJ2-3; 11 nucleotides match TRBD2. Germline values: CDR1 MNHNY, CDR2 SVGAGI (reference sequence). V lost 6 bases and J lost 6; bases outside the gene matches: 11. The CDR3 runs to 16 residues. The CDR3 loop reads CASSTGTSGTRDTQYF. The CDR3 region has the DNA TGTGCCAGCAGCACCGGGACTAGCGGTACACGGGATACGCAGTATTTT.

The chain recombines TRBV19 with TRBJ2-3; 10 nucleotides match TRBD2. In germline, CDR1 is LNHDA, CDR2 SQIVND (reference sequence). CDR3 size: 16 residues. The V segment lost 7 bases and the J segment 5 bases; nucleotides outside the gene matches: 12. The CDR3 spells CASTDVAGGLGDTQYF. The CDR3 nucleotides are TGTGCCAGTACCGATGTAGCGGGAGGTTTGGGAGATACGCAGTATTTT.